These 16 T cell receptor beta chains share one sample of origin, sequenced in a study of T cell responses to AZD1222 COVID-19 vaccine. Sequencing used immunoSEQ multiplex PCR; TCRdb keeps in-frame clones, though not all of them. The sample records under 150,000 clones, roughly 90% being singletons. The specimen was peripheral blood, collected 28 days after the second AZD1222 dose. The receptors here all came from an adult who received the AZD1222 COVID-19 vaccine.

The genes are TRBV7-9 and TRBJ1-2; weak D call: TRBD1 (6 bases). CDR1 SEHNR and CDR2 FQNEAQ come from the germline V gene (reference sequence). The CDR3 length is 15 residues. Trimming left V 5 bases short and J 8 bases short, with 21 bases between. The CDR3 protein is CASSSSAGTLEGYTF. Here the CDR3 DNA reads TGTGCCAGCAGCAGTTCAGCCGGGACACTGGAGGGCTACACCTTC.

CDR3 DNA: TGTGCCAGCAGCCCCGGGGGCAGGGGGGTAGACTATGGCTACACCTTC. It encodes CASSPGGRGVDYGYTF. The chain couples TRBV21-1 to TRBJ1-2; no DNA check was done on the table's D call, TRBD1. TRBV21-1 is tagged as a pseudogene. The CDR3 consists of 16 residues.

This chain joins TRBV19 and TRBJ1-3, with D possibly TRBD1 on 6 matching bases. Germline values: CDR1 LNHDA, CDR2 SQIVND (reference sequence). Between the trimmed V and J ends, which lost 9 bases and 0 bases, there was a span of 15 bases. The CDR3 totals 15 residues. CDR3 coding DNA: TGTGCCAGCGGGGGACACTCCATCTCTGGAAACACCATATATTTT. Translated, it gives CASGGHSISGNTIYF.

This rearrangement joins TRBV28 to TRBJ1-1; tentatively, D is TRBD1 (6 bases). The CDR3 is 14 residues long. The germline gives CDR1 MDHEN, CDR2 SYDVKM. V was trimmed by 7 bases and J by 11 bases, leaving 23 bases between them. CDR3 region: CASIRGGQIGRAFF. In nucleotides, the CDR3 is TGTGCCAGCATTCGGGGGGGACAAATCGGGAGGGCTTTCTTT.

The chain uses TRBV12-3 or TRBV12-4 and TRBJ1-5; D call uncertain. The CDR3 is 12 amino acids. The V end was cut by 6 bases, the J end by 7 bases, with 10 bases between. CDR3 region: CASRSTSQPQHF. The CDR3 coding sequence is TGTGCCAGCAGATCAACCTCACAGCCCCAGCATTTT.

This chain connects TRBV9 to TRBJ1-6, with TRBD1 identical over 11 bases. Germline CDR1 and CDR2: SGDLS and YYNGEE. The CDR3 consists of 16 residues. The J segment lost 7 bases and the V segment lost 0 bases, leaving 3 bases of the junction unmatched. The CDR3 region has the DNA TGTGCCAGCAGCGTAGAAGGGACAGGGGGGAATTCACCCCTCCACTTT. As protein: CASSVEGTGGNSPLHF.

J is TRBJ2-5 and V is TRBV10-3; a weak D match, TRBD2 (6 bases). Trimming took off 0 bases at V and 2 bases at J, with 16 bases between the two ends. The CDR3 has 17 residues. Germline assignment: CDR1 ENHRY and CDR2 SYGVKD. CDR3 region: CAISESQGGGRQETQYF. CDR3 nucleotide sequence: TGTGCCATCAGTGAGTCTCAAGGCGGAGGGAGGCAAGAGACCCAGTACTTC.

This chain uses TRBV2 with TRBJ1-2, with D uncertain. V dropped 2 bases and J dropped 14 bases, with 6 bases sitting between them. The germline V gene has CDR1 SNHLY and CDR2 FYNNEI. The length of the CDR3 is 9 residues. The CDR3 spells CASSEPQTF. The CDR3 DNA reads TGTGCCAGCAGTGAACCCCAGACCTTC.

The chain joins TRBV6-5 to TRBJ2-7; no clear D. Trimming pared 1 base from V and 3 bases from J, leaving 7 bases between. The CDR3 loop spans 13 amino acids. Germline loops: CDR1 MNHEY, CDR2 SVGAGI. CDR3 DNA sequence: TGTGCCAGCAGTTACTATCTGAACTACGAGCAGTACTTC. Its protein is CASSYYLNYEQYF.

V usage is TRBV18 and J usage is TRBJ1-2; possible D gene TRBD1, 5 bases. Germline V gene data show CDR1 as KGHSH and CDR2 as LQKENI. CDR3 length equals 12 residues. V was shortened by 6 bases and J by 3 bases, with 8 bases between the two germline ends. The CDR3 DNA follows: TGTGCCAGCTCTCAGGGCCACTATGGCTACACCTTC. This sequence encodes CASSQGHYGYTF.

The chain combines TRBV5-4 with TRBJ1-1; a weak D match, TRBD1 (5 bases). The CDR3 sequence is 14 residues long. Germline-derived CDR1 and CDR2 are SGHNT and YYREEE (reference sequence). The V and J ends lost 4 bases and 5 bases respectively, with 15 bases between them. The CDR3 region has the DNA TGTGCCAGCAGCCCAGAAGGGGAGGGGACTGAAGCTTTCTTT. This codes for CASSPEGEGTEAFF.

The chain links TRBV30 to TRBJ1-6, with unresolved D. CDR1 is GTSNPN, CDR2 SVGIG, per germline (reference sequence). The CDR3 consists of 14 residues. V was clipped by 3 bases and J by 0 bases, with 6 bases between them. For the CDR3, the DNA is TGTGCCTGGAGCGATCGCTCCTATAATTCACCCCTCCACTTT. Protein sequence: CAWSDRSYNSPLHF.

The rearrangement links TRBV19 to TRBJ2-1; D perhaps matches TRBD2 (5 bases). This CDR3 region has 12 residues. CDR1 is LNHDA and CDR2 is SQIVND in the germline V gene (reference sequence). The V end was cut by 3 bases, the J end by 9 bases, with 9 bases between. CDR3 protein: CASSMGAFEQFF. In nucleotides, the CDR3 is TGTGCCAGTAGTATGGGAGCTTTTGAGCAGTTCTTC.

The gene calls are TRBV19 and TRBJ1-1, with 10 bases that match TRBD1. The germline gives CDR1 LNHDA, CDR2 SQIVND (reference sequence). The V segment lost 9 bases and the J segment 6 bases; nucleotides outside the gene matches: 10. This CDR3 spans 14 amino acids. The CDR3 protein is CASGRQGALAEAFF. In DNA, the CDR3 is TGTGCCAGCGGGAGACAGGGGGCCCTGGCTGAAGCTTTCTTT.

This clone occurred a few times. Other DNA sequences within the sample encode an identical CDR3. The chain links TRBV28 to TRBJ1-5; the D gene is possibly TRBD1 (5 bases). The CDR3 runs 12 residues. In germline, CDR1 is MDHEN, CDR2 SYDVKM. Trimming stripped 3 bases from V and 6 bases from J, with 6 bases between. The CDR3 reads CASSLGGQPQHF. CDR3 nucleotides: TGTGCCAGCAGTTTGGGGGGTCAGCCCCAGCATTTT.

The chain is built from TRBV5-1 and TRBJ1-1; possible D gene TRBD1, 5 bases. V lost 4 bases, J lost 1 base, and 17 bases lay in between. The germline V gene encodes CDR1 SGHRS and CDR2 YFSETQ. This CDR3 contains 16 residues. The CDR3 region has the DNA TGCGCCAGCAGCCGCGACGGGCGGGGACGGAACACTGAAGCTTTCTTT. Amino acids: CASSRDGRGRNTEAFF.